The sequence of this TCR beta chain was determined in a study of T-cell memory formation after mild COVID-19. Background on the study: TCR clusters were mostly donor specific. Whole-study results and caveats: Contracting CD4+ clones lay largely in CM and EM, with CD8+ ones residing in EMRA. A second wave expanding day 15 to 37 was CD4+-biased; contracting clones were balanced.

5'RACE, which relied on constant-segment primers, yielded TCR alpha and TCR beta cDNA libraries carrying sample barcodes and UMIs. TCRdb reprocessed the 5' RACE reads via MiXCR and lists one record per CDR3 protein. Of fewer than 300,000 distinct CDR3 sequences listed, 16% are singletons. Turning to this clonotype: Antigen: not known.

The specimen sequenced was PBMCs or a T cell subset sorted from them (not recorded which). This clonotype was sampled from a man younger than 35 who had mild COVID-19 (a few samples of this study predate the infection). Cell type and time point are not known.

CDR3 residues: CASSMGTGTGTPLGYTF. The CDR3 bases are TGTGCCAGCAGCATGGGGACCGGGACAGGAACCCCTCTTGGCTACACCTTC. The chain is built from TRBV11-2 and TRBJ1-2; TRBD1 matches 8 bases. The germline V gene encodes CDR1 SGHAT and CDR2 FQNNGV. J gave up 7 bases and V 5 bases, and 18 bases lay outside the gene matches. The CDR3 spans 17 residues.